The sequence of this T cell receptor (beta chain) was determined in a study of T cell responses to AZD1222 COVID-19 vaccine. The table came from immunoSEQ multiplex PCR; TCRdb's copy has only in-frame clones and leaves some out. This table has about 100,000 clones, approximately 90% appearing once. Overall study findings and caveats: At study baseline, merely six AZD1222 recipients were seropositive. Reportedly, nearly half the spike-specific TCRs target unmutated variant regions. Clonal diversity was possibly underestimated; the donors were predominantly white British and more often female.

A note on this clone: Antigen unknown.

V lost 6 bases and J 4 bases, leaving 12 bases between the germline ends. CDR1 and CDR2 from the germline V gene are MDHEN and SYDVKM. The CDR3 spans 13 residues. This clonotype was sampled from an adult in good health. The rearrangement uses TRBV28 and TRBJ1-1; a weak D match, TRBD1 (6 bases). This specimen consisted of peripheral blood, obtained on day 0 of AZD1222 vaccination. The CDR3 loop reads CASSFRGGTEAFF. The CDR3, as DNA: TGTGCCAGCAGCTTCAGGGGTGGCACTGAAGCTTTCTTT.